This entry lists 8 T cell receptor beta chains sequenced from one sample in a study of cytomegalovirus exposure and HLA in healthy donors. A multiplex PCR was run with 60 Vbeta primers and 13 Jbeta primers. Sequencing was performed with immunoSEQ multiplex PCR; in TCRdb, only in-frame clones are kept and a portion is missing. The sample lists approximately 200,000 clones; about 80% were seen once. Sequenced input: PBMCs. These receptors were obtained from a woman under 30 in good health and CMV-seropositive.

This sequence joins TRBV30 and TRBJ1-1; 9 bases line up with TRBD1. The germline V gene has CDR1 GTSNPN and CDR2 SVGIG (reference sequence). This CDR3 has 14 residues. Losses at the gene ends were 4 bases for V and 4 bases for J; bases not matched to a gene: 7. CDR3 amino acids: CAWTRDREATEAFF. The DNA of the CDR3 is TGTGCCTGGACCCGGGACAGGGAGGCCACTGAAGCTTTCTTT.

This chain joins TRBV4-1 and TRBJ1-3; D is possibly TRBD1 (5 bases). Trimming shortened V by 6 bases and J by 0 bases, and 12 bases separated the two germline ends. The CDR3 loop spans 15 amino acids. The germline gives CDR1 MGHRA, CDR2 YSYEKL. CDR3 residues: CASRQVLGSGNTIYF. The CDR3 DNA follows: TGCGCCAGCAGACAGGTCCTGGGCTCTGGAAACACCATATATTTT.

This chain uses TRBV18 with TRBJ1-1; 7 positions agree with TRBD1. V gave up 3 bases and J gave up 4 bases; unmatched junction bases: 8. Germline-derived CDR1 and CDR2 are KGHSH and LQKENI. The CDR3 extends over 15 amino acids. CDR3 DNA sequence: TGTGCCAGCTCACCTTCAGACAGGGTGGTCACTGAAGCTTTCTTT. It encodes CASSPSDRVVTEAFF.

The chain has TRBV25-1 and TRBJ2-5; D unresolved. CDR1 and CDR2 (germline): MGHDK, SYGVNS. V gave up 4 bases and J gave up 2 bases, with 11 bases separating them. There are 14 residues in the CDR3. Written as DNA, the CDR3 is TGTGCCAGCAGTGTAGGCCTCGGGCAAGAGACCCAGTACTTC. Protein sequence: CASSVGLGQETQYF.

The V gene is TRBV2, the J gene TRBJ2-7; tentatively, D is TRBD2 (6 bases). The CDR3 consists of 13 residues. The germline CDR1 and CDR2 sequences are SNHLY and FYNNEI. V lost 3 bases and J 6 bases, leaving 12 bases between the germline ends. The CDR3 DNA reads TGTGCCAGCAGTGACTTACAAGCGGGCGAGCAGTACTTC. Translated: CASSDLQAGEQYF.

The gene calls are TRBV5-1 and TRBJ1-5, with 7 bases fitting TRBD1. The CDR3 runs 15 residues. The V gene's germline CDR1 is SGHRS and CDR2 YFSETQ. Trimming at V came to 0 bases and at J to 5 bases, leaving 5 bases not matched to a gene. The CDR3 here is CASSLGAGGYQPQHF. CDR3 nucleotides: TGCGCCAGCAGCTTGGGCGCAGGGGGATATCAGCCCCAGCATTTT.

The chain combines TRBV7-9 with TRBJ2-1; 10 bases map to TRBD2. Germline V gene lookup returns CDR1 SEHNR and CDR2 FQNEAQ (reference sequence). The J segment lost 7 bases and the V segment lost 3 bases, leaving 12 bases of the junction unmatched. CDR3 length equals 17 residues. Written as DNA, the CDR3 is TGTGCCAGCAGCTTTACCGGAGGACTAGCGGAGAAAAATGAGCAGTTCTTC. Amino acids: CASSFTGGLAEKNEQFF. The variable domain in full, completed from reference TRBV7-9 and TRBJ2-1, reads DTGVSQNPRHKITKRGQNVTFRCDPISEHNRLYWYRQTLGQGPEFLTYFQNEAQLEKSRLLSDRFSAERPKGSFSTLEIQRTEQGDSAMYLCASSFTGGLAEKNEQFFGPGTRLTVL.

The chain combines TRBV10-3 with TRBJ2-7, with 9 bases lining up with TRBD2. Per germline, CDR1 ENHRY and CDR2 SYGVKD. The V gene end was trimmed by 3 bases and the J gene end by 6 bases; junction bases not matched to a gene: 3. The CDR3 has 13 residues. CDR3 sequence: CAISEILAGEQYV. The CDR3 DNA sequence: TGTGCCATCAGTGAAATACTAGCGGGCGAGCAGTACGTC.